This T cell receptor (beta chain) was obtained from a study of vaccination and CD4 T cells after COVID-19 (dated by TCRdb to about 2022). For the study in its entirety: Six males and four females were included in the convalescent cohort, with two Hispanic individuals, seven Caucasians, two Asians and one multiracial person represented. In control cultures, a CEFX viral epitope pool was used as positive control, an HIV-1 Nef peptide pool was used as negative control, or no peptide was added. Post-vaccine blood samples were collected a median of approximately 68 days after the second vaccine dose, ranging from 14 to 241 days. Overlapping spike peptide pools from SARS-CoV-2 and from the common cold coronaviruses HCoV-NL63, HCoV-OC43 and HCoV-229E were used as culture stimuli. Post-COVID blood samples were collected from convalescent patients a median of around 96 days after diagnosis, with a range of roughly 30 to 170 days. Participants got two doses of the Pfizer-BioNTech BNT162b2 vaccine (n=8) or two doses of the Moderna mRNA-1273 vaccine (n=2). In roughly eleven COVID-19 convalescent patients and 4 infection-naive healthy vaccine recipients, the spike-specific CD4+ TCR repertoire before mRNA vaccination was compared with the repertoire after mRNA vaccination.

What the authors observed across the whole study: An increase in the median number of SARS-CoV-2-reactive clonotypes from roughly 20 after infection to roughly 38 after vaccination was observed, but the change was not found to be significant. Among convalescent patients, a median about 90% of the SARS-CoV-2-reactive clones seen after vaccination appeared only after vaccination, which suggests priming specific to the vaccine. Relatively few convalescent patients were included in the study, and early timepoints after natural infection were not analyzed. Nearly all vaccine-specific clones in convalescent patients (304 of 307) were mono-reactive for SARS-CoV-2 spike rather than cross-reactive with common cold coronaviruses.

Trimming removed 0 bases from V and 7 bases from J, leaving 10 bases between the germline ends. From cysteine to phenylalanine, the CDR3 is 15 amino acids long. Only the CDR3 DNA is retained, 45 bases long and in frame from the first base. The germline V gene encodes CDR1 MNHEY and CDR2 SVGAGI. Library preparation employed PCR. TCR sequencing of DNA from cultured CD4+ T cells used the Oncomine TCR Beta short-read assay at the Johns Hopkins FTIC core. The QIAamp micro DNA kit was used to extract genomic DNA from the cultured CD4+ T cells. Oncomine TCR Beta libraries from cultured CD4+ T cells were pooled using unique dual indexes and sequenced on an Illumina iSeq 100. The original pipeline was this. Non-productive sequences were removed, and CDR3s not starting with C, not ending with F or W, or shorter than 7 amino acids were discarded. The MANAFEST web application identified antigen-specific clonotypes by comparing peptide-stimulated wells against reference wells and other culture wells. Positive clones required FDR below 0.05, an odds ratio above 5, and productive frequency above 0.1% in at least two of three replicate wells. A clonotype counted as cross-reactive if it showed significant expansion both in the SARS-CoV-2 spike wells and in at least one common cold coronavirus spike condition. Using R version 3.6.1, CDR3 homology was evaluated through Levenshtein distances (stringdist) along with unrooted phylogenetic trees (ape). In TCRdb, the public reads were trimmed at Q25 with fastp and aligned with MiXCR, with productive beta chains retained. Rows with a matching CDR3 protein are joined into one entry that keeps the most common DNA and genes. The V and J calls come from TCRdb's annotation, not from the publication. Within this sample are about 18,000 distinct CDR3 sequences, with about 44% of them counted one time only. Roughly a fifth of the sample is taken by the ten largest.

This clonotype has only a few counts. The clone's antigen remains unknown. Base-call qualities are not available, and no considerably larger clone is one nucleotide away. Per the publication, the treatment or condition label means: approximately nine-day PBMC culture with coronavirus spike peptide pools or control peptides (ViraFEST assay). The ViraFEST assay was used in the study, in which antigen-specific T cells were expanded with peptide pools and expanded clonotypes were subsequently identified by TCR sequencing. Negative nucleocapsid antibody tests taken both before and after vaccination confirmed that the healthy vaccine recipients had no prior SARS-CoV-2 infection. Roughly 2.1 million PBMCs per well were cultured in IMDM with roughly 5.5% human AB serum and about 9.7 IU/ml IL-2, plus 10 ug/ml peptide pools. Half of the culture medium was replaced with fresh IL-2-containing medium on days 3 and 7. CD4+ T cells were isolated after 10 days of culture through negative selection using the EasySep CD4+ T cell isolation kit. PBMCs were separated from whole blood using Ficoll-Paque Plus gradient centrifugation and then either used fresh or cryopreserved at -140C. Each culture condition was generally run in triplicate wells.

Here the chain combines TRBV6-5 and TRBJ1-6, with the D gene not confidently named. The sample consisted of CD4+ T cells from blood, cultured in vitro, taken before SARS-CoV-2 vaccination. The source is a human donor who received a COVID-19 vaccine. The sequenced DNA is TGTGCCAGCAGTTACTCGGGAAGGGCGAATTCACCCCTCCACTTT. It specifies CASSYSGRANSPLHF.